The present T cell receptor (beta chain) was sequenced within a study of blood T cell repertoires in COVID-19. As for the study in general: Samples came from the United States, Italy and Spain, spanning acute and convalescent COVID-19. In each case, the material was cDNA or gDNA derived from T cells, B-cell-depleted T cells, or PBMCs.

Germline V gene data show CDR1 as SNHLY and CDR2 as FYNNEI. The CDR3 sequence is 15 residues long. Trimming removed 4 bases at V and 0 bases at J, with 9 bases between. Original handling: Estimates of nucleated cell counts were drawn from the amplification of reference gene primers. The table came from immunoSEQ multiplex PCR; TCRdb's copy has only in-frame clones and leaves some out. For V, J and clone size, that table is used; D and trimming come from the DNA. This table has hundreds of thousands of clones, roughly four fifths appearing once. As for this clone: Other DNA sequences within the sample encode an identical CDR3.

Specimen: peripheral blood. V usage is TRBV2 and J usage is TRBJ1-4, with D hard to call. The TCR sequence derives from a woman aged 45-65 years with acute or convalescent COVID-19. In DNA form, the CDR3 reads TGTGCCAGCAGTGTTCGACAAGCAACTAATGAAAAACTGTTTTTT. Translation: CASSVRQATNEKLFF.